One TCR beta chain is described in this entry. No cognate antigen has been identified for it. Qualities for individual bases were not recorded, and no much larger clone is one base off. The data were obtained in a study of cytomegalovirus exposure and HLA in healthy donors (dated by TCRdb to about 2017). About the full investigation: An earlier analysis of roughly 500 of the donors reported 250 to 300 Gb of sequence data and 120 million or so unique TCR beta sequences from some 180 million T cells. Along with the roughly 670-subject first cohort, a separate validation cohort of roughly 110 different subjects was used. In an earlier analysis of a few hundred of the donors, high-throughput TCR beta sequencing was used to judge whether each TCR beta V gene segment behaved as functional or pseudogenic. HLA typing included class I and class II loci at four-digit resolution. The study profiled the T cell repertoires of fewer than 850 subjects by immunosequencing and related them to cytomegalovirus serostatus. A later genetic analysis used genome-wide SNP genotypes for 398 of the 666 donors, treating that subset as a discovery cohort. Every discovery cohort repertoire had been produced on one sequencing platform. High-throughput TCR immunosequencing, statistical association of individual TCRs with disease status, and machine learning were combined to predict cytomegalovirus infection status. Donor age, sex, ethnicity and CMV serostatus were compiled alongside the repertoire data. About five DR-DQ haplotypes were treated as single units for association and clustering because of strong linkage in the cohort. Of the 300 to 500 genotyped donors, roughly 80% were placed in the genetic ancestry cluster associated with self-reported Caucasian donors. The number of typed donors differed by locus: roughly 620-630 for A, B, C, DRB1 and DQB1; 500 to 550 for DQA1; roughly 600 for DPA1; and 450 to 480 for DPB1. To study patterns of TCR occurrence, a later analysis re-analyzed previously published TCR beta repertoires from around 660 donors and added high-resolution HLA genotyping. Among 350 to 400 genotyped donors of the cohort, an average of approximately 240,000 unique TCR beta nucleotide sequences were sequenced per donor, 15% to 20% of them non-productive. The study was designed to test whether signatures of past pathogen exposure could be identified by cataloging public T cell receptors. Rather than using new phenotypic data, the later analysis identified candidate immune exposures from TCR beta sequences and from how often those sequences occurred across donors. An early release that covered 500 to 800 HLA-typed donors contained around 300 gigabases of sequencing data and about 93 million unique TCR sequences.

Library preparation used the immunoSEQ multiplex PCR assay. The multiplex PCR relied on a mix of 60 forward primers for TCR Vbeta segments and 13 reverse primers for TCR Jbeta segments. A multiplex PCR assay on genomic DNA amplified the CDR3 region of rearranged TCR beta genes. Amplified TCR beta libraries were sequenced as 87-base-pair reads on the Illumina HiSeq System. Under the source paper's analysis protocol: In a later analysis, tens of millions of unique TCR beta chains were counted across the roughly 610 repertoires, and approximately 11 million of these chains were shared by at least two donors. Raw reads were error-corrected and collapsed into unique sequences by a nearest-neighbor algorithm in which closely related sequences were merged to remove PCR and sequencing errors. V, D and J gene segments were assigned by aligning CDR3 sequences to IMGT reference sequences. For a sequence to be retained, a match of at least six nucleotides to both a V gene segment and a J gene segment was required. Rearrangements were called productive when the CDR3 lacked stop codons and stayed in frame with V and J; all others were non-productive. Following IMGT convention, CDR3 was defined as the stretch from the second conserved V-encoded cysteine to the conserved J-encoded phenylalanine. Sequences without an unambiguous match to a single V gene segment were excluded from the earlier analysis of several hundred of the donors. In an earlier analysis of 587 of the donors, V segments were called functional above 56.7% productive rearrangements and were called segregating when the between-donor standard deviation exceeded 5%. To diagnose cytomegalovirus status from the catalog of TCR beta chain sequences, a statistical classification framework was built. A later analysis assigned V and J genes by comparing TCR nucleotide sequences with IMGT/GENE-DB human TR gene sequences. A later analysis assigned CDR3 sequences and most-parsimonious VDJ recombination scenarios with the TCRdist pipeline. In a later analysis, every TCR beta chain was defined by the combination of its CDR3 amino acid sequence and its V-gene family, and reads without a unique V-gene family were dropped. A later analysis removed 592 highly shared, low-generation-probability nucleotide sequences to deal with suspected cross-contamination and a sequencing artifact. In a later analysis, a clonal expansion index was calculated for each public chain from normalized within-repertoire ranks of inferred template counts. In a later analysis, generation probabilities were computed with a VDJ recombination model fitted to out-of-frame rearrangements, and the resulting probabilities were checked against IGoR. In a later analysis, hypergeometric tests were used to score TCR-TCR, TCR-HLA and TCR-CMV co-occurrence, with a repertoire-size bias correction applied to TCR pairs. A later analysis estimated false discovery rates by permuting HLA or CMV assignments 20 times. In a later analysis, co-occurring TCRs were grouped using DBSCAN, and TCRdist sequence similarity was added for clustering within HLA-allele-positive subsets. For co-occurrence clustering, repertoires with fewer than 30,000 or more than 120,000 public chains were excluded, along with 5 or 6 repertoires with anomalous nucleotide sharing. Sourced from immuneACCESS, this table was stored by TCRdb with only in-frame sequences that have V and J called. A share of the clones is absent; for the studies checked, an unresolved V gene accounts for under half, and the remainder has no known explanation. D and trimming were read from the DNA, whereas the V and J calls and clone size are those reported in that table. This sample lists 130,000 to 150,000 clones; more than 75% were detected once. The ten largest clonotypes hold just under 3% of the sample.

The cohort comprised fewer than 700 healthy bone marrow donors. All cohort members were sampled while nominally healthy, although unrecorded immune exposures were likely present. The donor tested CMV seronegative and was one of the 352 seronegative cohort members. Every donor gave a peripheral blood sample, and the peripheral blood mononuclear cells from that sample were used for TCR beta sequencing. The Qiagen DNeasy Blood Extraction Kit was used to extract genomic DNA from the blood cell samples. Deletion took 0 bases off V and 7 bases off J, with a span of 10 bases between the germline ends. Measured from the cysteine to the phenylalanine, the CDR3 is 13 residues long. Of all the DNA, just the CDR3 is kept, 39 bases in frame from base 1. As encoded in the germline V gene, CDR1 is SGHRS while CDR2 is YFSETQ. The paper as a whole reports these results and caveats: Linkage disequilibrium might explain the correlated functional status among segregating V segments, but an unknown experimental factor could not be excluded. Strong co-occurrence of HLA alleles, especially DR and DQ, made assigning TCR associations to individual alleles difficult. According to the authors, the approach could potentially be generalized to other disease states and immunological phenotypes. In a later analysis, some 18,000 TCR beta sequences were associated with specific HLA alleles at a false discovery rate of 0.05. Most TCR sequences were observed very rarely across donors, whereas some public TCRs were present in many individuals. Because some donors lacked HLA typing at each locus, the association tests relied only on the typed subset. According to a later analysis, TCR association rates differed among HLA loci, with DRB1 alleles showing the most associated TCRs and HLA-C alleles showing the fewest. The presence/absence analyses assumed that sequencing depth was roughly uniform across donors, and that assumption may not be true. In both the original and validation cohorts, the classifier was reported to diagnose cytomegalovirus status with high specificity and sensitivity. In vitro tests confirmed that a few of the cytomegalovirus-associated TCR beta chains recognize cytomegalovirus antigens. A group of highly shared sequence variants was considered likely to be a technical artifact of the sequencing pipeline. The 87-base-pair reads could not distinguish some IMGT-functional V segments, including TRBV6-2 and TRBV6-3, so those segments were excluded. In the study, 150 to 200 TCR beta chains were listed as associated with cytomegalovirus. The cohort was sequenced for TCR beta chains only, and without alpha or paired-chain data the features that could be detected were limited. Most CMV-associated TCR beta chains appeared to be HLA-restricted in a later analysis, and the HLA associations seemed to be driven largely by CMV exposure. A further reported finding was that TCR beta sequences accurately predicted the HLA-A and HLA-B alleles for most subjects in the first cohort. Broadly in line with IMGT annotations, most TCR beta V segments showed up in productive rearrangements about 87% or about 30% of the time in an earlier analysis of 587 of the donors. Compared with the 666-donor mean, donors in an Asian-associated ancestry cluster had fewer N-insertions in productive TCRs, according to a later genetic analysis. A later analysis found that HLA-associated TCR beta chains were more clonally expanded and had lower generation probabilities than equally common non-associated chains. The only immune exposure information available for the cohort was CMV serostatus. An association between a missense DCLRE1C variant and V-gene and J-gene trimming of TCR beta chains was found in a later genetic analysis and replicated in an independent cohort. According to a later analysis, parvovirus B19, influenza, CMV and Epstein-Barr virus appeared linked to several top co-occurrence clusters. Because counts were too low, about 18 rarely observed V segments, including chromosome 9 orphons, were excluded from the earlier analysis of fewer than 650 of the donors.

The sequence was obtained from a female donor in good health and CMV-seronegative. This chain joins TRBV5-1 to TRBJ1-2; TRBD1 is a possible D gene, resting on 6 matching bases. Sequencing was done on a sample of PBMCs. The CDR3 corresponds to CASSLGSGAGYTF. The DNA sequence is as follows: TGCGCCAGCAGCTTGGGGTCAGGGGCTGGCTACACCTTC.